The 19 T cell receptor beta chains in this list originate from one sample, sequenced in a study of identifying expanded T cells in peripheral blood. The table came from immunoSEQ multiplex PCR; TCRdb's copy has only in-frame clones and leaves some out. Of tens of thousands of clones listed, approximately 90% are singletons. Sequencing input: blood. The receptors were gathered from a person aged 18 to 70 in good health.

The chain carries TRBV9 and TRBJ2-2, with D possibly being TRBD1 or TRBD2 (5 bases each). Germline lookup yields CDR1 SGDLS and CDR2 YYNGEE. The CDR3 is made up of 15 amino acids. V was trimmed by 5 bases and J by 4 bases, leaving 15 bases between them. CDR3 bases: TGTGCCAGCAGTGACCCACGGGGCAGCACCGGGGAGCTGTTTTTT. Its translation is CASSDPRGSTGELFF.

The chain combines TRBV10-3 with TRBJ2-7, with TRBD1 identical over 11 bases. V was clipped by 6 bases and J by 7 bases; unmatched bases: 8. The CDR3 length is 14 residues. Looked up from germline, CDR1 is ENHRY and CDR2 is SYGVKD. Here the CDR3 reads CAISLGTGGEEQYF. The CDR3 nucleotides read TGTGCCATCAGCCTAGGGACAGGGGGTGAAGAGCAGTACTTC.

The V and J genes are TRBV6-5 and TRBJ1-4, with 7 bases that match TRBD1. The CDR3 runs 14 residues. V lost 2 bases, J lost 8 bases, and 5 bases stayed unmatched. The germline CDR1 and CDR2 sequences are MNHEY and SVGAGI. The CDR3 protein is CASSYGQAREKLFF. Here the CDR3 DNA reads TGTGCCAGCAGTTACGGACAGGCTCGGGAAAAACTGTTTTTT.

Regarding this clone: The junction differs from germline at one of its ends, possibly a read error. The chain joins TRBV7-3 to TRBJ2-7; 9 positions agree with TRBD1. Germline V gene data show CDR1 as SGHTA and CDR2 as FQGTGA. The CDR3 length is 16 residues. The CDR3 loop is CASSSPPGQGSSEQYF. The DNA for the CDR3 is TGTGCCAGCAGCTCCCCTCCGGGACAGGGTTCCTCCGAGCAGTACTTC.

The rearrangement links TRBV6-1 to TRBJ2-2; no definite D call. The CDR3 sequence is 13 residues long. CDR1 and CDR2 (germline): MNHNS, SASEGT. The V end was cut by 2 bases, the J end by 10 bases, with 11 bases between. This chain's CDR3 is CASSEPLYSELFF. The CDR3 DNA is TGTGCCAGCAGTGAACCGCTTTATTCGGAGCTGTTTTTT.

This sequence joins TRBV18 and TRBJ2-6; D is unclear. Trimming removed 2 bases at V and 0 bases at J, with 2 bases between. The CDR3 totals 14 residues. Germline values: CDR1 KGHSH, CDR2 LQKENI. The CDR3 DNA follows: TGTGCCAGCTCACCAGGCTCTGGGGCCAACGTCCTGACTTTC. Translated, it gives CASSPGSGANVLTF.

This clone was counted a single time. The chain recombines TRBV6-4 with TRBJ2-2; D may correspond to TRBD1 or TRBD2 (5 bases each). The germline CDR1 and CDR2 sequences are MRHNA and SNTAGT. The CDR3 is made up of 15 amino acids. With 2 bases removed from V and 2 bases from J, the gap between germline ends came to 9 bases. As DNA, the CDR3 is TGTGCCAGCAGTGACCGGGGCATTAACACCGGGGAGCTGTTTTTT. This translates into CASSDRGINTGELFF.

The rearrangement uses TRBV15 and TRBJ1-5, with D uncertain. The V gene lost 4 bases and the J gene lost 6 bases, with 13 bases spanning the gap. This CDR3 is built from 14 residues. The V gene's germline CDR1 is LNHNV and CDR2 YYDKDF (reference sequence). This chain's CDR3 is CATSKGREGQPQHF. CDR3 nucleotide sequence: TGTGCCACCAGCAAGGGCCGCGAGGGTCAGCCCCAGCATTTT.

V and J are TRBV5-6 and TRBJ2-7; D is undetermined. In germline, CDR1 is SGHDT, CDR2 YYEEEE. V was clipped by 2 bases and J by 7 bases, with 10 bases between them. This CDR3 spans 12 amino acids. For the CDR3, the DNA is TGTGCCAGCAGCTTCTTTCAAGGGGAGCAGTACTTC. This sequence encodes CASSFFQGEQYF.

The rearrangement uses TRBV25-1 and TRBJ2-5; D gene ambiguous. CDR1 MGHDK and CDR2 SYGVNS come from the germline V gene. This CDR3 contains 13 residues. V lost 5 bases and J 7 bases, leaving 14 bases between the germline ends. The CDR3 is CASSSGRPWTQYF. CDR3 nucleotides: TGTGCCAGCAGTTCAGGACGCCCCTGGACCCAGTACTTC.

J is TRBJ2-2 and V is TRBV7-3, with TRBD1 matching over 7 bases. The CDR3 covers 14 residues. The ends lost 4 bases at V and 4 bases at J; junction bases unmatched: 3. Germline CDR1 and CDR2: SGHTA and FQGTGA. The CDR3 loop reads CASSSDRRTGELFF. CDR3 bases: TGTGCCAGCAGCTCGGACAGGCGCACCGGGGAGCTGTTTTTT.

This clone was counted a single time. The V and J genes are TRBV11-2 and TRBJ2-3, with 14 bases lining up with TRBD2. Germline lookup yields CDR1 SGHAT and CDR2 FQNNGV. V dropped 5 bases and J dropped 6; count of bases not matched to a gene: 4. The CDR3 is made up of 15 amino acids. In nucleotides, the CDR3 is TGTGCCAGCAGCCCCCGGACTAGCGGGAGGGATACGCAGTATTTT. This translates into CASSPRTSGRDTQYF. The full variable domain, rest sourced from reference TRBV11-2 and TRBJ2-3, is EAGVAQSPRYKIIEKRQSVAFWCNPISGHATLYWYQQILGQGPKLLIQFQNNGVVDDSQLPKDRFSAERLKGVDSTLKIQPAKLEDSAVYLCASSPRTSGRDTQYFGPGTRLTVL.

The rearrangement uses TRBV2 and TRBJ2-4; D call uncertain. This CDR3 has 13 residues. The V and J ends lost 4 bases and 6 bases respectively, with 10 bases between them. Germline CDR1 and CDR2: SNHLY and FYNNEI. The CDR3 reads CASSVQAGNIQYF. DNA of the CDR3: TGTGCCAGCAGTGTCCAGGCAGGAAACATTCAGTACTTC.

The chain uses TRBV28 and TRBJ1-5, with no clear D. CDR1 is MDHEN and CDR2 is SYDVKM in the germline V gene. V lost 5 bases and J 4 bases, leaving 3 bases between the germline ends. The CDR3 consists of 11 residues. The CDR3 sequence: CASSHNQPQHF. The CDR3 bases are TGTGCCAGCAGTCATAATCAGCCCCAGCATTTT.

The chain joins TRBV30 to TRBJ1-1; D is uncertain. The CDR3 consists of 11 residues. Trimming took 4 bases from V and 4 from J, leaving 7 bases between them. Germline values: CDR1 GTSNPN, CDR2 SVGIG (reference sequence). The CDR3: CAWTRLTEAFF. The CDR3 nucleotides read TGTGCCTGGACACGTCTCACTGAAGCTTTCTTT. The full variable domain, with the rest looked up from reference TRBV30 and TRBJ1-1, is SQTIHQWPATLVQPVGSPLSLECTVEGTSNPNLYWYRQAAGRGLQLLFYSVGIGQISSEVPQNLSASRPQDRQFILSSKKLLLSDSGFYLCAWTRLTEAFFGQGTRLTVV.

The chain has TRBV5-1 and TRBJ2-7; possibly TRBD1 for D (5 bases). The CDR3 has 15 residues. Germline lookup yields CDR1 SGHRS and CDR2 YFSETQ. The V end lost 4 bases, the J end lost 1 base, and 15 bases lay between the germline ends. For the CDR3, the DNA is TGCGCCAGCAGCCCCGTTAAGGGGTCTTCCTACGAGCAGTACTTC. This encodes CASSPVKGSSYEQYF.

The V gene is TRBV7-9, the J gene TRBJ2-7, with D uncertain. Germline V lookup: CDR1 SEHNR, CDR2 FQNEAQ (reference sequence). This CDR3 region has 14 residues. V was trimmed by 1 base and J by 0 bases, leaving 7 bases between them. The CDR3 DNA sequence: TGTGCCAGCAGCTTAGGAAGGAGCTCCTACGAGCAGTACTTC. Its translation is CASSLGRSSYEQYF.

The V call is TRBV10-2, the J call TRBJ2-5; TRBD2 is a possible D gene (5 bases). Per germline, CDR1 WSHSY and CDR2 SAAADI. Trimming took 4 bases from V and 0 from J, leaving 9 bases between them. The CDR3 runs 14 residues. CDR3 DNA sequence: TGCGCCAGCAGTGGGACTTTACACCAAGAGACCCAGTACTTC. This sequence encodes CASSGTLHQETQYF.

The V call is TRBV19, the J call TRBJ1-1, with 9 bases fitting TRBD1. Germline V gene data show CDR1 as LNHDA and CDR2 as SQIVND (reference sequence). CDR3 length: 16 amino acids. The trim removed 3 bases at V and 2 bases at J, leaving 7 bases unmatched. In DNA form, the CDR3 reads TGTGCCAGTAGTATCAAGGACAGGGGTCCTAACACTGAAGCTTTCTTT. Encoded protein: CASSIKDRGPNTEAFF.